The subject of this entry is one T cell receptor (beta chain). Its target is not known. The sample comes from a study of siplizumab effects on memory and regulatory T cells. The V end lost 1 base, the J end lost 6 bases, and 6 bases lay between the germline ends. Germline CDR1 reads PRHDT; CDR2 reads FYEKMQ (reference sequence). The CDR3 has 13 residues. Study observations and caveats: Siplizumab produced a significant drop in alloreactive sequences attributable to unstimulated CD4+ memory cells. The alloresponse seemed to draw substantially on naive T cells, which appeared more diverse than memory cells.

Sequencing used immunoSEQ multiplex PCR; TCRdb keeps in-frame clones, though not all of them. The table includes approximately 68,000 clones, 91% detected once. The source of this sequence is a human donor in good health. The J gene is TRBJ2-2, the V gene TRBV13; D may be TRBD1 (5 bases). The sample comprised CD8+ T cells sorted from blood. The CDR3 is CASSLVGPGELFF. CDR3 DNA sequence: TGTGCCAGCAGCTTAGTGGGGCCCGGGGAGCTGTTTTTT.